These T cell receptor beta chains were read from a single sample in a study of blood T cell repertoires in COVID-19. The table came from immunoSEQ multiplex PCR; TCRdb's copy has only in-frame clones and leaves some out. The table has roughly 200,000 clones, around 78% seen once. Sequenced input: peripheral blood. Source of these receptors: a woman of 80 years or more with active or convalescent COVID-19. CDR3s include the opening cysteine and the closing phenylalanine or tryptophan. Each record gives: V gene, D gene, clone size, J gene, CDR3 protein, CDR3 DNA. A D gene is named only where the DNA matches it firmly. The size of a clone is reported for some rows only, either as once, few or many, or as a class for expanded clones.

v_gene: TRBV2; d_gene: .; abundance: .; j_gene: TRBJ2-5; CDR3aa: CASRGDKGETQYF; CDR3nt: TGTGCCAGCAGGGGGGACAAAGGAGAGACCCAGTACTTC
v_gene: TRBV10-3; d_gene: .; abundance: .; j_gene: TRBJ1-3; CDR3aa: CAISRGGGNTIYF; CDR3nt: TGTGCCATCAGCAGGGGTGGTGGAAACACCATATATTTT
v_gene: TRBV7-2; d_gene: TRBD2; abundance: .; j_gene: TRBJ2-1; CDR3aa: CASSYSSGTYNEQFF; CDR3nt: TGTGCCAGCAGCTACTCGAGCGGGACCTACAATGAGCAGTTCTTC
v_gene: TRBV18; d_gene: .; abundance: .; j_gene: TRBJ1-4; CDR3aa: CASSPGSAGVEKLFF; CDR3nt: TGTGCCAGCTCACCAGGTTCTGCAGGGGTTGAAAAACTGTTTTTT
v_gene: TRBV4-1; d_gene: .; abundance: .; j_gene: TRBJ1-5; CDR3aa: CASSQGTVNQPQHF; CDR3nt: TGCGCCAGCAGCCAAGGGACAGTGAATCAGCCCCAGCATTTT
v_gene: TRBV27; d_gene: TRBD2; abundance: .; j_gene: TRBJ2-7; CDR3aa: CASRRLAGDLLSLGEQYF; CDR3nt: TGTGCCAGCAGACGACTAGCGGGGGATCTTCTCTCTCTAGGGGAGCAGTACTTC
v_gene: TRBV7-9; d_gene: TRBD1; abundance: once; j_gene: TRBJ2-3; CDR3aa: CASSSRTGDPSDTQYF; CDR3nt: TGTGCCAGCAGCTCCCGGACAGGGGACCCTTCGGATACGCAGTATTTT
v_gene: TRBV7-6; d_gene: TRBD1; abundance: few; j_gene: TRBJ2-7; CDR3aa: CASSLGGTGPLEQYF; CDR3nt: TGTGCCAGCAGCTTAGGGGGGACAGGGCCCCTGGAGCAGTACTTC
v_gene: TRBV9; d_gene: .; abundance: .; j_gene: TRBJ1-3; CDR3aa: CASSVEGTGNTIYF; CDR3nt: TGTGCCAGCAGCGTTGAGGGAACTGGAAACACCATATATTTT
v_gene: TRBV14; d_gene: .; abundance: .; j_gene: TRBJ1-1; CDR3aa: CASGAVRSEAFF; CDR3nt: TGTGCCAGCGGAGCCGTACGGTCTGAAGCTTTCTTT
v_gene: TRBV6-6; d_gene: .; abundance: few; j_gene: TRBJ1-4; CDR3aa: CASKGGGGRVSEKLFF; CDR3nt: TGTGCCAGCAAAGGCGGCGGGGGGCGTGTTAGTGAAAAACTGTTTTTT
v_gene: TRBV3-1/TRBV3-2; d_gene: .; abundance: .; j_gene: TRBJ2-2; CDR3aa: CASSQDLRLETGELFF; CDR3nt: TGTGCCAGCAGCCAAGATTTGAGACTAGAAACCGGGGAGCTGTTTTTT
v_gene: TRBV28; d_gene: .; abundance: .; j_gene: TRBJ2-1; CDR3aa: CASSLIGPPGISNEQFF; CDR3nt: TGTGCCAGCAGCTTGATCGGTCCCCCGGGGATCTCCAATGAGCAGTTCTTC
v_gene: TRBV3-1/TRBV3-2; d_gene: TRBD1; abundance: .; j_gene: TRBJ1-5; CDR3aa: CASSLTGGNQPQHF; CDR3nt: TGTGCCAGCAGCCTAACAGGGGGAAATCAGCCCCAGCATTTT
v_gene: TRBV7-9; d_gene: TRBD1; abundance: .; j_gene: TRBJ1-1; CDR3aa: CASSLETGGGTEAFF; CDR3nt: TGTGCCAGCAGCTTAGAAACAGGGGGAGGCACTGAAGCTTTCTTT
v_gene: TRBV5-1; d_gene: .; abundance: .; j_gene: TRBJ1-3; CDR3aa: CASSFEGNENTIYF; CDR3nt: TGCGCCAGCAGCTTTGAGGGTAATGAAAACACCATATATTTT
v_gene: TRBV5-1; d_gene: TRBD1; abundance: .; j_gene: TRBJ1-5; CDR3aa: CASSVGTGSGQPQHF; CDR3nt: TGCGCCAGCAGCGTCGGGACAGGTTCCGGTCAGCCCCAGCATTTT
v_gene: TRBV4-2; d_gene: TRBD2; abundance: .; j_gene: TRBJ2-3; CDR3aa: CASSQAGTSGGNSDTQYF; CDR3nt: TGTGCCAGCAGCCAAGCCGGGACTAGCGGGGGGAACTCAGATACGCAGTATTTT
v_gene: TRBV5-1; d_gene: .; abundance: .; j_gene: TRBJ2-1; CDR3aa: CASMASISNEQFF; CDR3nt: TGCGCCAGCATGGCAAGTATATCGAATGAGCAGTTCTTC
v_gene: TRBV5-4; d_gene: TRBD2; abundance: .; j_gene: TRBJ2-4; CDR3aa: CASSRLAGGLAKNIQYF; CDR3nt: TGTGCCAGCAGCCGCTTGGCGGGGGGATTAGCCAAAAACATTCAGTACTTC
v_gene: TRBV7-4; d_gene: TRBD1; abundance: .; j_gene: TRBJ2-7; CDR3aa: CASSLRDRKKHKSYEQYF; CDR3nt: TGTGCCAGCAGCTTAAGGGACAGGAAAAAACATAAATCCTACGAGCAGTACTTC
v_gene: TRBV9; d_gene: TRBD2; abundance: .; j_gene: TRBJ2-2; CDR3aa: CASSVALAGVTGELFF; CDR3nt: TGTGCCAGCAGCGTAGCACTAGCGGGGGTCACCGGGGAGCTGTTTTTT
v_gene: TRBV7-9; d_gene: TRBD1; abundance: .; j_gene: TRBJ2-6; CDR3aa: CASSRTGKGANVLTF; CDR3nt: TGTGCCAGCAGCCGGACAGGGAAAGGGGCCAACGTCCTGACTTTC
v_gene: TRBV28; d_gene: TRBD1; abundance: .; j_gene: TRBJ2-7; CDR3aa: CASRRTGFLYEQYF; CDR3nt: TGTGCCAGCAGACGGACAGGGTTCCTCTACGAGCAGTACTTC
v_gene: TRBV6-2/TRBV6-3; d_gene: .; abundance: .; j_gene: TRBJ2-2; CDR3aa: CASSYSIESVRPYTGELFF; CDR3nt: TGTGCCAGCAGTTACTCCATAGAGTCGGTCAGGCCCTACACCGGGGAGCTGTTTTTT
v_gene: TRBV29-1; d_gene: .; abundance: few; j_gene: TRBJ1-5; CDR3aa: CSVQENSNQPQHF; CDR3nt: TGCAGCGTACAGGAGAATAGCAATCAGCCCCAGCATTTT
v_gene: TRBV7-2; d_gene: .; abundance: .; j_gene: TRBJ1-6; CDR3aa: CASSLAGVDNSPLHF; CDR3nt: TGTGCCAGCAGCTTGGCAGGGGTCGATAATTCACCCCTCCACTTT
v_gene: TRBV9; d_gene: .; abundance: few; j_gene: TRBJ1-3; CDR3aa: CASSVRDRGNTIYF; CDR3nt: TGTGCCAGCAGCGTGAGAGACAGAGGAAACACCATATATTTT
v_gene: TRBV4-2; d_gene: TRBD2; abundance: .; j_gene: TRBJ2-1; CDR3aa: CASSQDGLGSVEQFF; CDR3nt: TGTGCCAGCAGCCAAGACGGACTAGGCTCAGTTGAGCAGTTCTTC
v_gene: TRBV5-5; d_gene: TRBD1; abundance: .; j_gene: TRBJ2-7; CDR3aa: CASSFGTGTGYEQYF; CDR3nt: TGTGCCAGCAGCTTCGGGACAGGGACAGGGTACGAGCAGTACTTC
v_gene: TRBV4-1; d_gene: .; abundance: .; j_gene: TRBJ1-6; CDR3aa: CASSQKWEGLSSYNSPLHF; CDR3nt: TGCGCCAGCAGCCAAAAGTGGGAGGGCCTGAGCTCCTATAATTCACCCCTCCACTTT
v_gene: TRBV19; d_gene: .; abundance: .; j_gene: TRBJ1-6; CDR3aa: CASKSLIRYDSPLHF; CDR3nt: TGTGCCAGTAAAAGCTTGATCCGTTATGATTCACCCCTCCACTTT
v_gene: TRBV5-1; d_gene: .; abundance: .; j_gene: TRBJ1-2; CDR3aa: CASRLRQSNNYGYTF; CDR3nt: TGCGCCAGCAGACTAAGACAGTCTAATAACTATGGCTACACCTTC
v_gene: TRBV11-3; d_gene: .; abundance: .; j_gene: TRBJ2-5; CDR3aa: CASSPSPGGETQYF; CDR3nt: TGTGCCAGCAGCCCGTCCCCGGGGGGCGAGACCCAGTACTTC
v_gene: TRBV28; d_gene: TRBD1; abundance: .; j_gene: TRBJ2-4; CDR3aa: CASSNAGTDKNIQYF; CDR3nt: TGTGCCAGCAGTAATGCTGGGACAGACAAAAACATTCAGTACTTC
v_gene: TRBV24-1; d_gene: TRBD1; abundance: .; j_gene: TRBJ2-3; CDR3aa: CATSDLGTGSTDTQYF; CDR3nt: TGTGCCACCAGTGATTTGGGGACAGGGAGCACAGATACGCAGTATTTT
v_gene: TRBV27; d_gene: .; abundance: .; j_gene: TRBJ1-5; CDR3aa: CASSLLGVNQPQHF; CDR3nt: TGTGCCAGCAGTTTGTTAGGGGTCAATCAGCCCCAGCATTTT
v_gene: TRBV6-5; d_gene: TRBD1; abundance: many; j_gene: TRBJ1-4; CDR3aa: CASRGDRGEKLFF; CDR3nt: TGTGCCAGCAGGGGGGACAGGGGAGAAAAACTGTTTTTT
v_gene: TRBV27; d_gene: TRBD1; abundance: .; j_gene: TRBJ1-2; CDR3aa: CASSPTTGVLTGYTF; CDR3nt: TGTGCCAGCAGTCCAACGACAGGGGTCCTTACCGGCTACACCTTC
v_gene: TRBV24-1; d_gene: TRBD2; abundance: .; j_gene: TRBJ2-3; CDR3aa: CATSGSGGGADTQYF; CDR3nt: TGTGCCACCAGTGGATCCGGGGGGGGTGCAGATACGCAGTATTTT
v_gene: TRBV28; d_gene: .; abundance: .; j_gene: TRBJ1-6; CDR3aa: CASSSAGSLNSPLHF; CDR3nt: TGTGCCAGCAGTTCCGCGGGATCCCTCAATTCACCCCTCCACTTT
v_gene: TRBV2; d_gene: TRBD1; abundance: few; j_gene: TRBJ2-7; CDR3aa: CASSPTGISYEQYF; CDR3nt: TGTGCCAGCAGCCCGACAGGGATATCCTACGAGCAGTACTTC
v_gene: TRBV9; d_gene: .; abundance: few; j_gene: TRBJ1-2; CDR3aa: CASSDPLGGSYTF; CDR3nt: TGTGCCAGCAGCGACCCCCTCGGGGGTAGCTACACCTTC
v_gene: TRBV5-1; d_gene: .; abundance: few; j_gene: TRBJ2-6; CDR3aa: CASSDPTTGSGANVLTF; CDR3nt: TGCGCCAGCAGCGACCCTACGACAGGATCTGGGGCCAACGTCCTGACTTTC
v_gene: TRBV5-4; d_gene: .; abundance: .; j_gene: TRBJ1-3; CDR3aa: CASSLGGQTFSGNTIYF; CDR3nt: TGTGCCAGCAGCTTGGGTGGACAGACTTTCTCTGGAAACACCATATATTTT
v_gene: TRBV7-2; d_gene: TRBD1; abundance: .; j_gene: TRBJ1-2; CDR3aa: CASSWTGLDRGYTF; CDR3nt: TGTGCCAGCAGCTGGACAGGGCTTGATCGCGGCTACACCTTC